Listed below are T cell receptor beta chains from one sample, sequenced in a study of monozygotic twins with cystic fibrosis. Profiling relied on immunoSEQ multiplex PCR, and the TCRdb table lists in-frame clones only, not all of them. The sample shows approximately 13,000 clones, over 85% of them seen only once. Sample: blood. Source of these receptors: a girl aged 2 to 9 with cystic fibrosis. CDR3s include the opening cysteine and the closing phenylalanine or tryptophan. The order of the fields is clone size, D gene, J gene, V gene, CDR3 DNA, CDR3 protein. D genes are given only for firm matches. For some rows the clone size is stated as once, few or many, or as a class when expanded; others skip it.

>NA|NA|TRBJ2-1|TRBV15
TGTGCCACCAGCAGAGATCTGAGGGGGTCCTACAATGAGCAGTTCTTC
CATSRDLRGSYNEQFF
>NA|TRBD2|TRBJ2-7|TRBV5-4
TGTGCCAGCAGCGGGGGGGGACTAGCGAACTCCTACGAGCAGTACTTC
CASSGGGLANSYEQYF
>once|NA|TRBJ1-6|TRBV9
TGTGCCAGCAGCACATTGAGGGAGAGCTCCTATAATTCACCCCTCCACTTT
CASSTLRESSYNSPLHF
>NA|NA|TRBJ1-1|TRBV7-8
TGTGCCAGCAGAGAGCGGGGGGCCATGAACACTGAAGCTTTCTTT
CASRERGAMNTEAFF
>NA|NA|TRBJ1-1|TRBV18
TGTGCCAGCTCACCACTGTTGGATCAGAACACTGAAGCTTTCTTT
CASSPLLDQNTEAFF
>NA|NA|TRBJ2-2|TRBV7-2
TGTGCCAGCAGCCCCGGCGGGGTGGGCGCCGGGGAGCTGTTTTTT
CASSPGGVGAGELFF
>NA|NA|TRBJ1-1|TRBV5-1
TGCGCCAGCAGCTTGGGTGGAATGGTCACTGAAGCTTTCTTT
CASSLGGMVTEAFF
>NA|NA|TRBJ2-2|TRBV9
TGTGCCAGCAGCCCCCCCGGGACTCTGAACACCGGGGAGCTGTTTTTT
CASSPPGTLNTGELFF
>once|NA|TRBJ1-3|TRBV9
TGTGCCAGCAGCCCGGGATCCCACTCTGGAAACACCATATATTTT
CASSPGSHSGNTIYF
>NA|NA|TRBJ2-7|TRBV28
TGTGCCAGCAGTTTGATTCGCGACGAGCAGTACTTC
CASSLIRDEQYF
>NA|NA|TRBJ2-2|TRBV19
TGTGCCAGTAGTATGGGCCCGCAGCCCCGGGAGCTGTTTTTT
CASSMGPQPRELFF
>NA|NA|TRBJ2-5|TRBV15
TGTGCCACCAGCAGAGTCCCCTTTCAAGAGACCCAGTACTTC
CATSRVPFQETQYF
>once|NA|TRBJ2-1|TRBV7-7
TGTGCTAGCACGAGATTGTACAATGAGCAGTTCTTC
CASTRLYNEQFF
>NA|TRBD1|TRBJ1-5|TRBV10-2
TGCGCCAGTGTGGACAGGGATAGCAATCAGCCCCAGCATTTT
CASVDRDSNQPQHF
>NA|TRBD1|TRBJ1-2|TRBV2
TGTGCCAGCAGTGCGAGCTGGGACAGGGACTATGGCTACACCTTC
CASSASWDRDYGYTF
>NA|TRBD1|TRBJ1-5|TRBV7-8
TGTGCCAGCAGCTTAGGCACTCTGGGGACAGGGAATCAGCCCCAGCATTTT
CASSLGTLGTGNQPQHF
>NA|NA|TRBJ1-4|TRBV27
TGTGCCAGCAGTTTATCTGGGGCGGTGGGTGAAAAACTGTTTTTT
CASSLSGAVGEKLFF
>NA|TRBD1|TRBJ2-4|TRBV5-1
TGCGCCAGCCGAGGGACAGGGGAGGACATTCAGTACTTC
CASRGTGEDIQYF
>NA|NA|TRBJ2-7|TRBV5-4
TGTGCCAGCAGCAAACGGGACTCCTACGAGCAGTACTTC
CASSKRDSYEQYF
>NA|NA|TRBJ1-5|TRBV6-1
TGTGCCAGCAGATATCTGATTATCAGCAATCAGCCCCAGCATTTT
CASRYLIISNQPQHF
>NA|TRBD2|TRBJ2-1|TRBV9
TGTGCCAGCAGCGTAGAACCTAGCGGGAGAATGAGAAATGAGCAGTTCTTC
CASSVEPSGRMRNEQFF
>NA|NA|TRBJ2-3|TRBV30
TGTGCCTGGACAGGGTCAGATACGCAGTATTTT
CAWTGSDTQYF
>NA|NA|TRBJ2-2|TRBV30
TGTGCCTGGAGGAGGGACTCATACACCGGGGAGCTGTTTTTT
CAWRRDSYTGELFF
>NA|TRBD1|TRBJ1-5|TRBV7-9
TGTGCCAGCAGCTTCTCAGGGGGGGGGCCAAGGCAGCCCCAGCATTTT
CASSFSGGGPRQPQHF
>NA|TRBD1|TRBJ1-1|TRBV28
TGTGCCAGCAGTCCATCCGGGACAGGGGCGACTGAAGCTTTCTTT
CASSPSGTGATEAFF
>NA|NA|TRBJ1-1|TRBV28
TGTGCCAGCACAATAACAGTAATTATGAACACTGAAGCTTTCTTT
CASTITVIMNTEAFF
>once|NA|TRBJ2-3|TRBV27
TGTGCCAGCAGTTTATCGGGACCCGCGTGGGCAGATACGCAGTATTTT
CASSLSGPAWADTQYF
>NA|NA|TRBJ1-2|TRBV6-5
TGTGCCAGCAGGAGGGATCACGCTAACTATGGCTACACCTTC
CASRRDHANYGYTF
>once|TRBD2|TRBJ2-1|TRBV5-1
TGCGCCAGCAGCTTGGCGGTAGCGGGAGAAGGTGAGCAGTTCTTC
CASSLAVAGEGEQFF
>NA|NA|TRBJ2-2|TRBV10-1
TGCGCCAGCAGTGAACTCTTAACCGGGGAGCTGTTTTTT
CASSELLTGELFF
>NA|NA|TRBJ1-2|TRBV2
TGTGCCAGCAGTGAAGCGGATGGGACGGTCTATGGCTACACCTTC
CASSEADGTVYGYTF
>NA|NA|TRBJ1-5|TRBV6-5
TGTGCCAGCAACATGGGACCATATAGCAATCAGCCCCAGCATTTT
CASNMGPYSNQPQHF
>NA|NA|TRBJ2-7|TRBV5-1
TGCGCCAGCAGCTTTGTGCCTGGACAGGGAGGGGGAGAGCAGTACTTC
CASSFVPGQGGGEQYF
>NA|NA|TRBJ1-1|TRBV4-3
TGCGCCAGCAGCCAAGATTCCGGGAACACTGAAGCTTTCTTT
CASSQDSGNTEAFF
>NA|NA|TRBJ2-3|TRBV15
TGTGCCACCAGCAGAGGAGGGGTCGGCACAGATACGCAGTATTTT
CATSRGGVGTDTQYF
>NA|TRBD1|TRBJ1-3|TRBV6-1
TGTGCCAGCAGTGGGGACAGAAGCTCTGGAAACACCATATATTTT
CASSGDRSSGNTIYF
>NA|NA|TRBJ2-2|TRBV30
TGTGCCTGGACCTTCGGAGCAACCGGGGAGCTGTTTTTT
CAWTFGATGELFF
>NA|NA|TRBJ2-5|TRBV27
TGTGCCACCATGGGACTGGGGGAGACCCAGTACTTC
CATMGLGETQYF
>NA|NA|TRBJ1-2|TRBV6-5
TGTGCCAGCAGTTACGAGGGGGTCGAAGGCTACACCTTC
CASSYEGVEGYTF
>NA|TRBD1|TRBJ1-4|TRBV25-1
TGTGCCAGCAGTGAAAAGGACAGGGTGTATTCAACTAATGAAAAACTGTTTTTT
CASSEKDRVYSTNEKLFF
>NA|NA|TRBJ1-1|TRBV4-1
TGCGCCAGCAGCCTTCTTGGTAACACTGAAGCTTTCTTT
CASSLLGNTEAFF
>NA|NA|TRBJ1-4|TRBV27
TGTGCCAGCCGGGGGTGGAGGACTAATGAAAAACTGTTTTTT
CASRGWRTNEKLFF
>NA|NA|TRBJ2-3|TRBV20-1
TGCAGTGCGGATACGCAGTATTTT
CSADTQYF
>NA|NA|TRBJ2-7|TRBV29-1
TGCAGCGTTGAAGTCTCGGGCAGGGGGGCTTACGAGCAGTACTTC
CSVEVSGRGAYEQYF
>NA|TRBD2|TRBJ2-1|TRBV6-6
TGTGCCAGCTTCCTAGCGGGAGGAGGCAATGAGCAGTTCTTC
CASFLAGGGNEQFF
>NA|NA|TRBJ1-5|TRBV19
TGTGCCAGTATGTTTCTCGATGGGCCCCAGCATTTT
CASMFLDGPQHF
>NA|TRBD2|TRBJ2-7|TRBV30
TGTGCCTGGATGGCGGGAGAATCTGGAGAGCAGTACTTC
CAWMAGESGEQYF